These T cell receptor beta chains were read from a single sample in a study of T cells after yellow fever vaccination. TCRdb itself ran the 5' RACE reads through MiXCR, one entry per CDR3 protein. The repertoire holds some 320,000 distinct CDR3 sequences, with about 4.5% as singletons. Sequencing was performed on PBMCs, taken 15 days after the yellow fever booster vaccination. The source is a man between 18 and 29 years old who received the YFV17D yellow fever vaccine. Each CDR3 is given with its conserved first and last residue. A D gene is named only where the DNA matches it firmly. Where a row states a size, it is once, few, many or the class of an expanded clone; other rows omit it.

few,-,TRBJ2-1,TRBV9,CASSSRLGTYNEQFF,TGTGCCAGCAGCTCACGACTCGGGACCTACAATGAGCAGTTCTTC
-,-,TRBJ2-1,TRBV5-1,CASSFPDLSNEQFF,TGCGCCAGCAGCTTTCCCGACCTAAGTAATGAGCAGTTCTTC
few,-,TRBJ1-5,TRBV20-1,CSARAQGNQPQHF,TGCAGTGCTAGGGCACAGGGCAATCAGCCCCAGCATTTT
-,TRBD1,TRBJ1-1,TRBV4-1,CASSLTGLEAFF,TGCGCCAGCAGCCTGACAGGGCTAGAAGCTTTCTTT
-,-,TRBJ2-5,TRBV19,CASRAGTSLSETQYF,TGTGCCAGTAGGGCCGGGACGTCCCTCTCGGAGACCCAGTACTTC
few,-,TRBJ2-2,TRBV12-3/TRBV12-4,CAVAVNTGELFF,TGTGCCGTGGCAGTGAACACCGGGGAGCTGTTTTTT
few,-,TRBJ2-5,TRBV7-3,CASSRAGGRETQYF,TGTGCCAGCAGCCGCGCTGGTGGTAGAGAGACCCAGTACTTC
many,-,TRBJ2-1,TRBV12-3/TRBV12-4,CASSLAGVANEQFF,TGTGCCAGCAGTTTAGCGGGGGTTGCCAATGAGCAGTTCTTC
many,TRBD1,TRBJ2-6,TRBV7-6,CASSFQGAPGANVLTF,TGTGCCAGCAGCTTCCAGGGGGCGCCTGGGGCCAACGTCCTGACTTTC
few,-,TRBJ2-3,TRBV5-4,CASRSAENTDTQYF,TGTGCCAGCAGGAGTGCGGAAAACACAGATACGCAGTATTTT
many,TRBD1,TRBJ2-5,TRBV27,CASSDPGGVVETQYF,TGTGCCAGCAGTGACCCAGGGGGTGTTGTGGAGACCCAGTACTTC
many,-,TRBJ2-3,TRBV20-1,CSAPMRGGTGANTQYF,TGCAGTGCTCCGATGAGAGGCGGGACGGGGGCAAATACGCAGTATTTT
many,TRBD1,TRBJ1-1,TRBV12-3/TRBV12-4,CASSSRGLQAFF,TGTGCCAGCAGTTCAAGGGGGCTCCAAGCTTTCTTT
-,-,TRBJ2-2,TRBV28,CASRTGSNTGELFF,TGTGCCAGCAGGACCGGGTCGAACACCGGGGAGCTGTTTTTT
many,-,TRBJ1-1,TRBV7-2,CASSPLPAEAFF,TGTGCCAGCAGCCCCTTGCCCGCTGAAGCTTTCTTT
many,TRBD1,TRBJ1-6,TRBV6-5,CASSRDRVNSPLHF,TGTGCCAGCAGTAGGGACAGGGTCAATTCACCCCTCCACTTT